Below, 26 T cell receptor beta chains from the same sample are listed, as sequenced in a study of early T cells in non-severe SARS-CoV-2 infection. TCRdb re-called the 5' RACE reads with MiXCR, one entry per CDR3 protein. The sample lists some 97,000 distinct CDR3 sequences, roughly 9.6% occurring once. Sequencing was performed on whole blood, taken at baseline. Receptors originate from an adult who was a healthcare worker with PCR-confirmed SARS-CoV-2 infection or an uninfected control (not recorded which).

This clonotype has more than one count but fewer than ten. The V and J genes are TRBV19 and TRBJ2-1; no firm D call. Germline-derived CDR1 and CDR2 are LNHDA and SQIVND (reference sequence). CDR3 length: 15 residues. Trimming cost V 4 bases and J 6 bases, with 16 bases left between them. The chain's CDR3 is CASSTDRFSLNEQFF. The CDR3, as DNA: TGTGCCAGTAGTACTGACCGGTTCTCTCTCAATGAGCAGTTCTTC.

CDR3 sequence reads: CATSRQFTDTQYF. CDR3 nucleotide sequence: TGTGCCACCTCGCGCCAGTTCACAGATACGCAGTATTTT. The chain combines TRBV5-5 with TRBJ2-3; D remains unclear. Germline values: CDR1 SGHKS, CDR2 YYEKEE (reference sequence). Trimming cost V 9 bases and J 2 bases, with 13 bases left between them. This CDR3 has 13 residues.

This clonotype showed up many times. The genes are TRBV10-2 and TRBJ2-1; 7 bases agree with TRBD2. Germline V gene lookup returns CDR1 WSHSY and CDR2 SAAADI. J lost 1 base, V lost 6 bases, and 6 bases had no gene match. The CDR3 spans 15 residues. Here the CDR3 reads CASRWTRKSYNEQFF. For the CDR3, the DNA is TGCGCCAGCAGATGGACTAGGAAGTCCTACAATGAGCAGTTCTTC.

This clonotype was seen a handful of times. This chain links TRBV20-1 with TRBJ1-2; D gene unclear. V was pared by 1 base and J by 2 bases, with 5 bases between. The CDR3 loop spans 12 amino acids. From germline, CDR1 is DFQATT and CDR2 SNEGSKA (reference sequence). CDR3 amino acids: CSARAANYGYTF. CDR3 sequence (DNA): TGCAGTGCTAGAGCAGCCAACTATGGCTACACCTTC.

This clonotype was seen only a few times. The V call is TRBV9, the J call TRBJ2-2; TRBD2 is a possible D gene (6 bases). This CDR3 is 16 amino acids long. V was pared by 3 bases and J by 0 bases, with 12 bases between. Germline lookup yields CDR1 SGDLS and CDR2 YYNGEE. The CDR3 loop reads CASSARSGSNTGELFF. CDR3 DNA sequence: TGTGCCAGCAGCGCCAGAAGCGGGTCGAACACCGGGGAGCTGTTTTTT. Full variable domain (rest looked up from reference TRBV9 and TRBJ2-2): DSGVTQTPKHLITATGQRVTLRCSPRSGDLSVYWYQQSLDQGLQFLIQYYNGEERAKGNILERFSAQQFPDLHSELNLSSLELGDSALYFCASSARSGSNTGELFFGEGSRLTVL.

This clonotype was seen many times. The chain employs TRBV6-2 or TRBV6-3 and TRBJ1-3, with D unclear. Trimming removed 5 bases at V and 4 bases at J, with 6 bases between. The CDR3 loop spans 12 amino acids. From germline, CDR1 is MNHEY and CDR2 SVGEGT. The CDR3 loop is CASSESGNTIYF. The CDR3 DNA follows: TGTGCCAGCAGTGAAAGCGGAAACACCATATATTTT.

This clonotype was detected a few times. The rearrangement joins TRBV6-2 or TRBV6-3 to TRBJ1-2; D unclear. CDR1 and CDR2 (germline): MNHEY, SVGEGT. Trimming pared 8 bases from V and 4 bases from J, leaving 11 bases between. There are 12 residues in the CDR3. In nucleotides, the CDR3 is TGTGCCAGCGGAAAAGGGATCTATGGCTACACCTTC. Its translation: CASGKGIYGYTF.

The chain links TRBV6-2 or TRBV6-3 to TRBJ1-3, with D unclear. V was shortened by 3 bases and J by 2 bases, with 11 bases between the two germline ends. The length of the CDR3 is 15 residues. Germline CDR1 and CDR2: MNHEY and SVGEGT. CDR3 amino acids: CASSYPQRAGNTIYF. The CDR3 nucleotides read TGTGCCAGCAGTTATCCGCAGCGTGCTGGAAACACCATATATTTT.

The chain links TRBV20-1 to TRBJ1-2; the D gene is possibly TRBD1 (5 bases). This CDR3 region has 11 residues. Germline CDR1 and CDR2: DFQATT and SNEGSKA (reference sequence). Between the trimmed V and J ends, which lost 7 bases and 5 bases, there was a span of 11 bases. The CDR3: CSVVGGYGYTF. CDR3 in DNA: TGCAGTGTCGTGGGGGGGTATGGCTACACCTTC.

Only a few counts were recorded for this clonotype. This chain links TRBV12-3 or TRBV12-4 with TRBJ2-2; 10 nucleotides line up with TRBD1. The CDR3 is made up of 15 amino acids. Germline trimming cut 5 bases from V and 7 bases from J; bases unmatched to any gene: 7. In DNA, the CDR3 is TGTGCCAGCAGTGCCGACAGGGGGCAGAGCGGGGAGCTGTTTTTT. Translation: CASSADRGQSGELFF.

This clonotype has at least ten counts. The chain uses TRBV4-3 and TRBJ1-2; a possible D gene is TRBD1 (6 bases). This CDR3 has 15 residues. Trimming shortened V by 0 bases and J by 4 bases, and 12 bases separated the two germline ends. Looked up from germline, CDR1 is LGHNA and CDR2 is YSLEER. The CDR3: CASSQEPGGAYGYTF. The CDR3 bases are TGCGCCAGCAGCCAAGAGCCGGGGGGGGCCTATGGCTACACCTTC.

This clonotype was recorded at least ten times. V gene TRBV5-1 combines with J gene TRBJ1-2; 8 bases are a match to TRBD1. The ends lost 0 bases at V and 4 bases at J; junction bases unmatched: 5. CDR3 length: 15 residues. Looked up from germline, CDR1 is SGHRS and CDR2 is YFSETQ. In DNA, the CDR3 is TGCGCCAGCAGCTTGGGGACAGGGATCATCTATGGCTACACCTTC. It specifies CASSLGTGIIYGYTF.

CDR3 sequence: CASSRIAGVNNEQFF. The CDR3 DNA reads TGTGCCAGCAGCAGAATAGCGGGAGTCAACAATGAGCAGTTCTTC. The rearrangement links TRBV28 to TRBJ2-1, with 9 bases aligning to TRBD2. Germline loops: CDR1 MDHEN, CDR2 SYDVKM. This CDR3 comprises 15 residues. The J segment lost 5 bases and the V segment lost 6 bases, leaving 8 bases of the junction unmatched.

This clonotype was picked up a small number of times. This chain uses TRBV5-1 with TRBJ2-7; the D is unclear. The length of the CDR3 is 15 residues. V was clipped by 4 bases and J by 2 bases, with 16 bases between them. The germline V gene has CDR1 SGHRS and CDR2 YFSETQ. The CDR3 DNA reads TGCGCCAGCAGCGTAGACCGCATACAACCCTACGAGCAGTACTTC. It is translated as CASSVDRIQPYEQYF.

This clonotype has a count of ten or more. Here the CDR3 reads CASSYESYKAFF. The CDR3 nucleotides read TGTGCCAGCAGTTACGAGAGTTACAAAGCTTTCTTT. The chain couples TRBV6-2 or TRBV6-3 to TRBJ1-1; D ambiguous. The CDR3 spans 12 residues. With 2 bases removed from V and 9 bases from J, the gap between germline ends came to 10 bases. Germline values: CDR1 MNHEY, CDR2 SVGEGT.

The CDR3 sequence is CSVEQGEGAFF. The CDR3 region has the DNA TGCAGCGTGGAGCAGGGAGAGGGAGCTTTCTTT. V is TRBV29-1 and J is TRBJ1-1, with a tentative D call TRBD1 (5 bases). Trimming removed 6 bases from V and 10 bases from J, with 15 bases in between. The germline CDR1 and CDR2 sequences are SQVTM and ANQGSEA. The CDR3 extends over 11 amino acids.

The chain combines TRBV28 with TRBJ2-1; TRBD1 might be the D (6 bases). The germline V gene has CDR1 MDHEN and CDR2 SYDVKM. The CDR3 has 15 amino acids. The V end lost 5 bases, the J end lost 3 bases, and 14 bases lay between the germline ends. The CDR3 DNA is TGTGCCAGCAGTGGACAGATCCGAAGCTACAATGAGCAGTTCTTC. It yields the protein CASSGQIRSYNEQFF. Combining the CDR3 with reference TRBV28 and TRBJ2-1 gives the whole variable domain DVKVTQSSRYLVKRTGEKVFLECVQDMDHENMFWYRQDPGLGLRLIYFSYDVKMKEKGDIPEGYSVSREKKERFSLILESASTNQTSMYLCASSGQIRSYNEQFFGPGTRLTVL.

This clonotype was observed many times. The rearrangement uses TRBV7-2 and TRBJ2-3, with no clear D. The CDR3 is 13 residues long. Germline-derived CDR1 and CDR2 are SGHTA and FQGNSA. The V end lost 5 bases, the J end lost 5 bases, and 11 bases lay between the germline ends. CDR3: CASSLPGLDTQYF. For the CDR3, the DNA is TGTGCCAGCAGCCTTCCAGGATTAGATACGCAGTATTTT.

This CDR3 reads CASSLSNLVVYEQYF. The CDR3, as DNA: TGTGCCAGCAGTTTATCGAACCTAGTTGTCTACGAGCAGTACTTC. This chain uses TRBV27 with TRBJ2-7, with unresolved D. CDR1 is MNHEY and CDR2 is SMNVEV in the germline V gene (reference sequence). The CDR3 sequence is 15 residues long. The V gene lost 0 bases and the J gene lost 3 bases, with 12 bases spanning the gap.

The chain uses TRBV7-8 and TRBJ2-2, with D uncertain. The germline CDR1 and CDR2 sequences are SGHVS and FQNEAQ. CDR3 length: 16 residues. Trimming shortened V by 5 bases and J by 0 bases, and 13 bases separated the two germline ends. The CDR3 DNA sequence: TGTGCCAGCAGCCGAAACGCCCCCCCGAACACCGGGGAGCTGTTTTTT. Translation: CASSRNAPPNTGELFF.

The CDR3 DNA reads as TGTGCCAGCTCACGGGGGACAATTAGCAATCAGCCCCAGCATTTT. The encoded protein is CASSRGTISNQPQHF. The chain recombines TRBV18 with TRBJ1-5; maybe TRBD1 (6 bases). The CDR3 extends over 15 amino acids. Germline CDR1 and CDR2: KGHSH and LQKENI. V was clipped by 4 bases and J by 0 bases, with 10 bases between them.

The V call is TRBV5-1, the J call TRBJ1-3; D not resolved. The CDR3 spans 16 residues. Trimming pared 1 base from V and 0 bases from J, leaving 11 bases between. CDR1 and CDR2 from the germline V gene are SGHRS and YFSETQ. The CDR3 DNA reads TGCGCCAGCAGCTTGTCTGACCTCAACTCTGGAAACACCATATATTTT. Translation: CASSLSDLNSGNTIYF.

The chain recombines TRBV4-1 with TRBJ1-1; no firm D call. This CDR3 comprises 19 residues. The V gene lost 6 bases and the J gene lost 11 bases, with 37 bases spanning the gap. Per the germline V gene, CDR1 is MGHRA and CDR2 is YSYEKL. For the CDR3, the DNA is TGCGCCAGCAGTTCATTCTCGGCGGTCCCCTCAACGCGAAAATTCGAGGCTTTCTTT. As protein: CASSSFSAVPSTRKFEAFF.

This clonotype was counted a few times. J is TRBJ2-7 and V is TRBV3-1; D remains unclear. The CDR3 contains 12 residues. CDR1 and CDR2 from the germline V gene are LGHDT and YNNKEL (reference sequence). V lost 0 bases and J lost 4, with 4 bases in between. The CDR3 sequence: CASSQDPYEQYF. The CDR3 DNA sequence: TGTGCCAGCAGCCAAGATCCGTACGAGCAGTACTTC.

This clonotype was counted a few times. This rearrangement joins TRBV20-1 to TRBJ2-5, with 9 bases matching TRBD2. Germline V gene data show CDR1 as DFQATT and CDR2 as SNEGSKA (reference sequence). The CDR3 covers 15 residues. V lost 6 bases and J lost 2; bases outside the gene matches: 10. CDR3 in amino acids: CSATGTSYGQETQYF. In DNA form, the CDR3 reads TGCAGTGCCACTGGGACTAGCTACGGACAAGAGACCCAGTACTTC.

The gene calls are TRBV10-3 and TRBJ2-5, with TRBD2 identical over 7 bases. The CDR3 consists of 16 residues. Germline V gene sequence: CDR1 ENHRY, CDR2 SYGVKD. The ends lost 3 bases at V and 1 base at J; junction bases unmatched: 8. The DNA for the CDR3 is TGTGCCATCAGTGACTCTGCCGGGACTACCCAAGAGACCCAGTACTTC. Protein: CAISDSAGTTQETQYF.